These 20 T cell receptor beta chains share one sample of origin, sequenced in a study of T cells in Graves' hyperthyroidism and ophthalmopathy. Amplification of TCR beta CDR3 regions used RNA as the template. An initial round of RT-PCR targeting the TCR CDR3 relied on the HTBI primer set. TCRdb passed the multiplex PCR reads through MiXCR, listing each CDR3 protein once. The profile shows fewer than 400,000 distinct CDR3 sequences, around 14% of them singletons. Specimen: blood. The receptors were gathered from a woman aged 18-29 years with Graves' hyperthyroidism that later progressed to Graves' ophthalmopathy.

The chain has TRBV5-6 and TRBJ2-7; 9 bases are a match to TRBD1. The CDR3 contains 16 residues. With 0 bases clipped from V and 4 bases from J, the junction kept 8 bases outside the gene matches. From germline, CDR1 is SGHDT and CDR2 YYEEEE. Here the CDR3 DNA reads TGTGCCAGCAGCTTGGCTTTTGGGACAGGGTCGTACGAGCAGTACTTC. Amino acids: CASSLAFGTGSYEQYF.

This clonotype was recorded at least ten times. This chain connects TRBV20-1 to TRBJ1-5; 9 positions match TRBD1. V shed 4 bases and J 7 bases; nucleotides not matched to a gene: 5. The CDR3 contains 13 residues. Looked up from germline, CDR1 is DFQATT and CDR2 is SNEGSKA (reference sequence). The CDR3 loop reads CSATGTGQQPQHF. CDR3 DNA: TGCAGTGCTACCGGGACAGGGCAACAGCCCCAGCATTTT.

This rearrangement joins TRBV7-9 to TRBJ1-4, with D maybe TRBD1 (6 bases). Germline CDR1 is SEHNR and CDR2 is FQNEAQ (reference sequence). Trimming took 2 bases from V and 4 from J, leaving 20 bases between them. The length of the CDR3 is 18 residues. Written as DNA, the CDR3 is TGTGCCAGCAGCTTATCGGAAGGGGGAGGGGTGCTTAATGAAAAACTGTTTTTT. Translating gives CASSLSEGGGVLNEKLFF. Drawing the rest from reference TRBV7-9 and TRBJ1-4, the complete variable domain is DTGVSQNPRHKITKRGQNVTFRCDPISEHNRLYWYRQTLGQGPEFLTYFQNEAQLEKSRLLSDRFSAERPKGSFSTLEIQRTEQGDSAMYLCASSLSEGGGVLNEKLFFGSGTQLSVL.

This clonotype was recorded many times. V gene TRBV7-9 combines with J gene TRBJ2-7; D ambiguous. The CDR3 extends over 14 amino acids. The ends were cut back, 4 bases at V and 0 bases at J, with 10 bases in the middle. Germline-derived CDR1 and CDR2 are SEHNR and FQNEAQ (reference sequence). The CDR3 DNA reads as TGTGCCAGCAGCTCCCGACTGACCTCCTACGAGCAGTACTTC. Translating it yields CASSSRLTSYEQYF.

This clonotype was found many times. The chain employs TRBV28 and TRBJ2-1; no clear D gene. The V gene's germline CDR1 is MDHEN and CDR2 SYDVKM. V was clipped by 3 bases and J by 0 bases, with 6 bases between them. The CDR3 is made up of 14 amino acids. CDR3 protein: CASSFPSSYNEQFF. The CDR3 DNA follows: TGTGCCAGCAGTTTTCCGAGCTCCTACAATGAGCAGTTCTTC.

This clonotype appeared many times. The chain uses TRBV2 and TRBJ1-6; no reliable D call. V was cut by 5 bases and J by 9 bases, with 11 bases left in between. Per germline, CDR1 SNHLY and CDR2 FYNNEI. The CDR3 is 13 amino acids. For the CDR3, the DNA is TGTGCCAGCAGTTTTGACATTAGTTCACCCCTCCACTTT. Translated: CASSFDISSPLHF.

This clonotype was found many times. The V call is TRBV15, the J call TRBJ2-1, with 9 positions matching TRBD1. Germline CDR1 is LNHNV and CDR2 is YYDKDF (reference sequence). The CDR3 loop spans 16 amino acids. V was pared by 3 bases and J by 3 bases, with 6 bases of the junction left unmatched. The CDR3 nucleotides are TGTGCCACCAGCAGTAACACAGGGGGCATCTACAATGAGCAGTTCTTC. Residues: CATSSNTGGIYNEQFF.

This clonotype was seen at least ten times. This sequence joins TRBV2 and TRBJ2-7; maybe TRBD2 (6 bases). V lost 4 bases and J lost 2, with 24 bases in between. This CDR3 is 18 amino acids long. Germline CDR1 is SNHLY and CDR2 is FYNNEI. The chain's CDR3 is CASSGGDSGKGWTYEQYF. The CDR3 nucleotides read TGTGCCAGCAGTGGGGGTGATAGCGGTAAGGGATGGACCTACGAGCAGTACTTC. Combining the CDR3 with reference TRBV2 and TRBJ2-7 gives the whole variable domain EPEVTQTPSHQVTQMGQEVILRCVPISNHLYFYWYRQILGQKVEFLVSFYNNEISEKSEIFDDQFSVERPDGSNFTLKIRSTKLEDSAMYFCASSGGDSGKGWTYEQYFGPGTRLTVT.

This clonotype was detected ten times or more. The chain has TRBV20-1 and TRBJ1-5, with TRBD1 matching over 8 bases. The V gene end was trimmed by 6 bases and the J gene end by 6 bases; junction bases not matched to a gene: 10. The CDR3 loop spans 14 amino acids. CDR1 is DFQATT and CDR2 is SNEGSKA in the germline V gene (reference sequence). The CDR3 spells CSAKLPGQAQPQHF. The CDR3 DNA follows: TGCAGTGCCAAGCTCCCGGGACAGGCTCAGCCCCAGCATTTT.

This clonotype showed up many times. The V and J genes are TRBV28 and TRBJ2-7; 8 nucleotides align to TRBD2. The germline CDR1 and CDR2 sequences are MDHEN and SYDVKM. The J segment lost 4 bases and the V segment lost 11 bases, leaving 10 bases of the junction unmatched. CDR3 length: 13 amino acids. The CDR3 nucleotides are TGTGCCGTCGTAACGGCGGGAGGTTACGAGCAGTACTTC. Translation gives CAVVTAGGYEQYF.

The V and J genes are TRBV7-9 and TRBJ1-1, with D perhaps matching TRBD1 (5 bases). The CDR3 length is 13 residues. CDR1 and CDR2 (germline): SEHNR, FQNEAQ (reference sequence). V lost 7 bases to trimming and J lost 0 bases, with 9 bases between them. For the CDR3, the DNA is TGTGCCAGCAACGGACATCTGAACACTGAAGCTTTCTTT. Residues: CASNGHLNTEAFF. Supplemented by reference TRBV7-9 and TRBJ1-1, the full variable domain reads DTGVSQNPRHKITKRGQNVTFRCDPISEHNRLYWYRQTLGQGPEFLTYFQNEAQLEKSRLLSDRFSAERPKGSFSTLEIQRTEQGDSAMYLCASNGHLNTEAFFGQGTRLTVV.

This clonotype was detected ten times or more. This chain uses TRBV7-2 with TRBJ2-5, with D possibly matching TRBD2 (5 bases). The germline gives CDR1 SGHTA, CDR2 FQGNSA. The CDR3 contains 14 residues. V lost 3 bases to trimming and J lost 3 bases, with 11 bases between them. The CDR3 coding sequence is TGTGCCAGCAGCTTTAAGGCGGGCGAAGAGACCCAGTACTTC. Its translation: CASSFKAGEETQYF.

This clonotype was observed at least ten times. The chain links TRBV27 to TRBJ2-5; 10 bases are a match to TRBD2. This CDR3 is built from 15 residues. The germline gives CDR1 MNHEY, CDR2 SMNVEV (reference sequence). J was trimmed by 4 bases and V by 3 bases; bases with no gene match: 5. The CDR3: CASSLRLAGVETQYF. The CDR3 bases are TGTGCCAGCAGTTTGAGGCTAGCGGGAGTAGAGACCCAGTACTTC.

This clonotype was counted between two and nine times. V usage is TRBV10-3 and J usage is TRBJ2-5, with TRBD1 as a possible D gene (6 bases). Trimming removed 4 bases at V and 4 bases at J, with 16 bases between. CDR3 size: 15 residues. Germline V CDR1 and CDR2: ENHRY, SYGVKD. DNA for the CDR3: TGTGCCATCAGTGTCACTCTTGGACAGTCAGAGACCCAGTACTTC. It yields the protein CAISVTLGQSETQYF.

This clonotype was picked up a small number of times. The chain uses TRBV6-5 and TRBJ2-3, with TRBD2 identical over 11 bases. CDR3 length: 17 residues. Germline V gene lookup returns CDR1 MNHEY and CDR2 SVGAGI. J was trimmed by 4 bases and V by 0 bases; bases with no gene match: 6. In nucleotides, the CDR3 is TGTGCCAGCAGTTACTCCGCTAGCGGGAGGTTCTCAGATACGCAGTATTTT. Translating gives CASSYSASGRFSDTQYF.

There are a few counts of this clonotype. V is TRBV20-1 and J is TRBJ1-4; a weak D match, TRBD1 (6 bases). The CDR3 consists of 12 residues. CDR1 is DFQATT and CDR2 is SNEGSKA in the germline V gene (reference sequence). Trimming left V 4 bases short and J 6 bases short, with 9 bases between. The CDR3 nucleotides read TGCAGTGCTATGTGGACAGATGAAAAACTGTTTTTT. Translated, it gives CSAMWTDEKLFF.

This clonotype appeared many times. The V gene is TRBV2, the J gene TRBJ2-1; 7 nucleotides agree with TRBD1. The CDR3 covers 14 residues. CDR1 and CDR2 (germline): SNHLY, FYNNEI. The J segment lost 2 bases and the V segment lost 7 bases, leaving 5 bases of the junction unmatched. The CDR3 is CASTGTETYNEQFF. The DNA of the CDR3 is TGTGCCAGCACCGGGACAGAGACCTACAATGAGCAGTTCTTC.

The chain has TRBV7-8 and TRBJ2-3; D gene ambiguous. CDR3 length equals 12 residues. V was trimmed by 7 bases and J by 2 bases, leaving 7 bases between them. CDR1 and CDR2 from the germline V gene are SGHVS and FQNEAQ. This CDR3 is CASTLNTDTQYF. CDR3 nucleotides: TGTGCCAGCACCTTGAACACAGATACGCAGTATTTT.

Many counts were recorded for this clonotype. The chain carries TRBV2 and TRBJ2-3, with D uncertain. V lost 3 bases, J lost 2 bases, and 18 bases lay in between. CDR1 is SNHLY, CDR2 FYNNEI, per germline. CDR3 length: 17 amino acids. In nucleotides, the CDR3 is TGTGCCAGCAGTGAGAATCATAGAAACGGGTTCACAGATACGCAGTATTTT. Residues: CASSENHRNGFTDTQYF.

The genes are TRBV7-9 and TRBJ2-6; D is undetermined. The ends were cut back, 2 bases at V and 0 bases at J, with 14 bases in the middle. The CDR3 extends over 18 amino acids. Germline lookup yields CDR1 SEHNR and CDR2 FQNEAQ (reference sequence). In DNA form, the CDR3 reads TGTGCCAGCAGCTTATTCGGGCAGCTCCACTCTGGGGCCAACGTCCTGACTTTC. Protein: CASSLFGQLHSGANVLTF.